The clone carrying this T cell receptor beta chain was found a few times. These data belong to a study of identical twins. Trimming took off 1 base at V and 2 bases at J, with 15 bases between the two ends. CDR3 length: 16 amino acids. The germline CDR1 and CDR2 sequences are DFQATT and SNEGSKA (reference sequence). TCRdb redid the calling of the 5' RACE reads with MiXCR, one entry per CDR3 protein. The data show 450,000 or so distinct CDR3 sequences, 14% seen once. These sequences were also reported in another study, on yellow fever vaccine responses in identical twins.

Sequences were obtained from CD4+ T cells sorted from blood. This clonotype was obtained from a woman aged 18 to 35 in good health. The V gene is TRBV20-1, the J gene TRBJ2-1; the D gene is possibly TRBD2 (6 bases). The CDR3: CSARVLAGRAYNEQFF. The CDR3 DNA reads TGCAGTGCTAGAGTGTTGGCGGGACGAGCCTACAATGAGCAGTTCTTC.